This T cell receptor (beta chain) was profiled in a study of blood T cells in healthy people across ages. Study summary: Template switching retrieved approximately one barcoded beta molecule for each two T cells.

Ranging in age from about 6 to 100, the donors were healthy Caucasian individuals from Russia. In each sample, at least 7 million PBMCs were isolated. Details on this clonotype: Its antigen remains unidentified.

The study's findings and limits: A strong correlation was found between TCR beta diversity and the percentage of naive T cells.

It was with a sample-barcoded 5' primer and a J-beta primer mix that a second PCR of roughly 7 to 12 cycles was run. A single record per CDR3 protein comes from TCRdb applying MiXCR to the 5' RACE reads. In the table there are 800,000 to 1,000,000 distinct CDR3 sequences, around 49% of which are singletons. CDR1 SGHTA and CDR2 FQGNSA come from the germline V gene. This CDR3 has 11 amino acids. V was trimmed by 3 bases and J by 13 bases, leaving 12 bases between them. The origin of this receptor is a man younger than 40 in good health. Input material: blood. This chain uses TRBV7-2 with TRBJ2-5; a weak D match, TRBD1 (6 bases). CDR3 in DNA: TGTGCCAGCAGCTTGGACGGACAGTCGTACTTC. Amino acids: CASSLDGQSYF.